Shown below are 20 T cell receptor beta chains from a single sample sequenced in a study of blood T cell repertoires in COVID-19. The repertoire was sequenced with immunoSEQ multiplex PCR; TCRdb's copy has only in-frame clones and lacks some. The table lists roughly 100,000 clones, over 65% of them singletons. Sequenced: peripheral blood. The receptors stem from a human donor in a cohort sampled during active COVID-19.

This clone was detected only a few times. This chain joins TRBV29-1 and TRBJ2-5, with unresolved D. Germline CDR1 reads SQVTM; CDR2 reads ANQGSEA. Deletions cut 3 bases from V and 2 bases from J, with 10 bases between. This CDR3 is built from 13 residues. CDR3 bases: TGCAGCGTTGAGGCCCAGGTACAAGAGACCCAGTACTTC. Its translation: CSVEAQVQETQYF.

The rearrangement uses TRBV30 and TRBJ1-6; 8 bases are a match to TRBD1. CDR3 length: 14 amino acids. The V gene's germline CDR1 is GTSNPN and CDR2 SVGIG (reference sequence). The CDR3 nucleotides are TGTGCTCAGGGGGCCCCCGGTTATAATTCACCCCTCCACTTT. Encoded protein: CAQGAPGYNSPLHF.

This chain joins TRBV28 and TRBJ1-1; maybe TRBD1 (5 bases). The CDR3 loop spans 18 amino acids. CDR1 and CDR2 (germline): MDHEN, SYDVKM. Trimming removed 6 bases from V and 1 base from J, with 24 bases in between. This CDR3 reads CASSPPLGVGAWNTEAFF. CDR3 nucleotides: TGTGCCAGCAGCCCTCCTTTAGGGGTAGGGGCTTGGAACACTGAAGCTTTCTTT.

V usage is TRBV7-8 and J usage is TRBJ1-5, with 7 positions matching TRBD1. Germline V gene sequence: CDR1 SGHVS, CDR2 FQNEAQ. The CDR3 is made up of 14 amino acids. Trimming took 1 base from V and 7 from J; bases not matched to a gene: 4. CDR3 residues: CASSLDRGRQPQHF. The CDR3 DNA reads as TGTGCCAGCAGCTTAGACAGGGGACGGCAGCCCCAGCATTTT.

This chain uses TRBV2 with TRBJ1-1; a possible D gene is TRBD1 (6 bases). V was trimmed by 8 bases and J by 5 bases, leaving 21 bases between them. The CDR3 contains 15 residues. Germline CDR1 is SNHLY and CDR2 is FYNNEI. CDR3 amino acids: CASVTGGPRGTEAFF. Written as DNA, the CDR3 is TGTGCCAGCGTAACGGGGGGACCCAGGGGAACTGAAGCTTTCTTT.

The V call is TRBV11-3, the J call TRBJ2-5, with 8 nucleotides matching TRBD2. The CDR3 has 16 residues. The junction had 16 bases not matched to a gene; V was cut back by 5 bases and J by 8 bases. Germline V CDR1 and CDR2: SGHNT, YENEEA. The CDR3 loop is CASSPSRTSLLGTQYF. In DNA, the CDR3 is TGTGCCAGCAGCCCCTCCCGGACTAGCTTATTGGGTACCCAGTACTTC.

The rearrangement links TRBV2 to TRBJ2-7, with 7 bases matching TRBD2. The CDR3 loop spans 15 amino acids. The germline CDR1 and CDR2 sequences are SNHLY and FYNNEI. Trimming removed 2 bases from V and 2 bases from J; junction bases left unmatched: 6. CDR3 sequence: CASSERGGGPYEQYF. The CDR3 bases are TGTGCCAGCAGTGAAAGGGGCGGGGGACCCTACGAGCAGTACTTC.

This clone was seen a single time. The chain couples TRBV30 to TRBJ2-7; possible D gene TRBD2, 6 bases. Per germline, CDR1 GTSNPN and CDR2 SVGIG (reference sequence). The CDR3 runs to 15 residues. Trimming pared 2 bases from V and 7 bases from J, leaving 21 bases between. The CDR3, as DNA: TGTGCCTGGAGTCCCCCGGGACTCCTCTCGGGGGAGCAGTACTTC. As protein: CAWSPPGLLSGEQYF.

The CDR3 region has the DNA TGTGCCAGCAGTTACTCAGGACTGAACTATGGCTACACCTTC. Residues: CASSYSGLNYGYTF. This chain uses TRBV6-2 or TRBV6-3 with TRBJ1-2; D not resolved. V was pared by 0 bases and J by 2 bases, with 7 bases between. CDR1 is MNHEY and CDR2 is SVGEGT in the germline V gene. The CDR3 covers 14 residues.

The chain employs TRBV5-1 and TRBJ1-1, with TRBD1 matching over 7 bases. Germline loops: CDR1 SGHRS, CDR2 YFSETQ. The CDR3 is 14 residues long. Losses at the gene ends were 4 bases for V and 3 bases for J; bases not matched to a gene: 6. The CDR3 region is CASSRGQFDTEAFF. The CDR3 coding sequence is TGCGCCAGCAGCCGGGGACAGTTCGACACTGAAGCTTTCTTT.

The genes are TRBV4-2 and TRBJ1-3, with 12 bases matching TRBD1. CDR1 is LGHNA, CDR2 YNFKEQ, per germline. Trimming cost V 0 bases and J 1 base; bases outside gene matches: 13. The CDR3 consists of 21 residues. The CDR3 sequence: CASSQERGDRGLLTSGNTIYF. The CDR3 region has the DNA TGTGCCAGCAGCCAAGAGCGTGGGGACAGGGGGCTTCTTACTTCTGGAAACACCATATATTTT.

The V gene is TRBV5-1, the J gene TRBJ1-1, with D possibly TRBD1 on 6 matching bases. The CDR3 consists of 13 residues. Germline CDR1 and CDR2: SGHRS and YFSETQ. The V end was cut by 5 bases, the J end by 1 base, with 9 bases between. CDR3 amino acids: CASRMGQNTEAFF. For the CDR3, the DNA is TGCGCCAGCAGAATGGGACAGAACACTGAAGCTTTCTTT.

V gene TRBV19 combines with J gene TRBJ1-1, with D possibly TRBD1 on 5 matching bases. The CDR3 covers 17 residues. Germline lookup yields CDR1 LNHDA and CDR2 SQIVND (reference sequence). Trimming removed 9 bases from V and 1 base from J, with 24 bases in between. This chain's CDR3 is CARLDPGLVLQNTEAFF. The DNA of the CDR3 is TGTGCCAGGTTAGACCCGGGACTGGTTCTTCAGAACACTGAAGCTTTCTTT.

This clone came up a few times. The V and J genes are TRBV9 and TRBJ1-6, with TRBD1 matching over 7 bases. The CDR3 is 14 residues long. V lost 4 bases to trimming and J lost 5 bases; unmatched junction nucleotides: 3. In germline, CDR1 is SGDLS, CDR2 YYNGEE. This CDR3 reads CASSTGQNNSPLHF. DNA of the CDR3: TGTGCCAGCAGCACGGGACAGAATAATTCACCCCTCCACTTT.

V gene TRBV3-1 (or the pseudogene TRBV3-2) combines with J gene TRBJ1-6, with D uncertain. Trimming removed 1 base at V and 5 bases at J, with 9 bases between. There are 15 residues in the CDR3. Germline assignment: CDR1 LGHDT and CDR2 YNNKEL (reference sequence). The CDR3 DNA reads as TGTGCCAGCAGCCAAGGTGGGCCGGATAATTCACCCCTCCACTTT. Its protein is CASSQGGPDNSPLHF.

The chain employs TRBV4-3 and TRBJ2-7; D might be TRBD2 (7 bases). The V end was cut by 0 bases, the J end by 3 bases, with 15 bases between. The CDR3 spans 16 residues. CDR1 LGHNA and CDR2 YSLEER come from the germline V gene. CDR3 nucleotides: TGCGCCAGCAGCCAAGAAGCGGGACACCCCTACTACGAGCAGTACTTC. As protein: CASSQEAGHPYYEQYF.

The genes are TRBV5-4 and TRBJ2-3; D gene unclear. This CDR3 has 12 residues. CDR1 is SGHNT, CDR2 YYREEE, per germline (reference sequence). The V end lost 4 bases, the J end lost 2 bases, and 5 bases lay between the germline ends. This CDR3 reads CASSQNTDTQYF. CDR3 bases: TGTGCCAGCAGCCAGAACACAGATACGCAGTATTTT.

The V and J genes are TRBV24-1 and TRBJ1-5; 11 positions match TRBD1. The CDR3 contains 16 residues. Germline V gene sequence: CDR1 KGHDR, CDR2 SFDVKD. J lost 7 bases, V lost 5 bases, and 9 bases had no gene match. CDR3 bases: TGTGCCACCAGTGGGCCGGGACAGGGGGACAGGCAGCCCCAGCATTTT. Protein: CATSGPGQGDRQPQHF.

The rearrangement joins TRBV27 to TRBJ1-6, with 7 bases lining up with TRBD1. Germline CDR1 and CDR2: MNHEY and SMNVEV (reference sequence). CDR3 length: 19 amino acids. V lost 6 bases, J lost 0 bases, and 14 bases stayed unmatched. The CDR3 nucleotides are TGTGCCAGCAGCCCTGGAGGAGGGGGCCCAAGCTCCTATAATTCACCCCTCCACTTT. Amino acids: CASSPGGGGPSSYNSPLHF.

The genes are TRBV7-7 and TRBJ1-2, with D perhaps matching TRBD1 (6 bases). Germline V gene data show CDR1 as SSHAT and CDR2 as FNYEAQ (reference sequence). V shed 4 bases and J shed 2 bases, with 14 bases lying between them. The CDR3 covers 15 residues. This chain's CDR3 is CASSSEPGANYGYTF. DNA of the CDR3: TGTGCCAGCAGCTCCGAGCCAGGGGCAAACTATGGCTACACCTTC. Drawing the rest from reference TRBV7-7 and TRBJ1-2, the complete variable domain is GAGVSQSPRYKVTKRGQDVTLRCDPISSHATLYWYQQALGQGPEFLTYFNYEAQPDKSGLPSDRFSAERPEGSISTLTIQRTEQRDSAMYRCASSSEPGANYGYTFGSGTRLTVV.